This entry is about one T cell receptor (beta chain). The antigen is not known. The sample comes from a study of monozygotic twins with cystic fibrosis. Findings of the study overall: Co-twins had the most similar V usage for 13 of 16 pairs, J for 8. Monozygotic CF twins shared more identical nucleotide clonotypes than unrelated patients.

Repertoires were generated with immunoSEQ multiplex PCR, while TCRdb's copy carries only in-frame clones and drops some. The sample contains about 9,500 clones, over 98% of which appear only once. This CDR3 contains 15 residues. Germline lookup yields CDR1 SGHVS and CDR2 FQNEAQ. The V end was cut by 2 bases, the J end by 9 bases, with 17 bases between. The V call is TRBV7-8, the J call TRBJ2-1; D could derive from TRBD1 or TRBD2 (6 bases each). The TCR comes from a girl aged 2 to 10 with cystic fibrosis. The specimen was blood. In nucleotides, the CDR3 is TGTGCCAGCAGCTTATGGACAGAAGGGGGGCCTGAGCAGTTCTTC. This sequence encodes CASSLWTEGGPEQFF. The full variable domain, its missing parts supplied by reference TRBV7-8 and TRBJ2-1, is GAGVSQSPRYKVAKRGQDVALRCDPISGHVSLFWYQQALGQGPEFLTYFQNEAQLDKSGLPSDRFFAERPEGSVSTLKIQRTQQEDSAVYLCASSLWTEGGPEQFFGPGTRLTVL.